Shown below are 27 T cell receptor beta chains from a single sample sequenced in a study of blood T cell repertoires in COVID-19. Some clones are missing from TCRdb's copy, which holds only in-frame ones; the method was immunoSEQ multiplex PCR. The data contain approximately 230,000 clones, 85% to 90% of them singletons. Input material: PBMCs or T cells enriched from blood (not recorded which). These receptors all come from a woman aged 45-65 years with acute COVID-19.

This clone was found once. The chain employs TRBV4-1 and TRBJ1-3, with D possibly being TRBD1 (6 bases). The CDR3 spans 17 residues. Germline values: CDR1 MGHRA, CDR2 YSYEKL. V was shortened by 4 bases and J by 0 bases, with 16 bases between the two germline ends. Here the CDR3 reads CASSRLETGISGNTIYF. The DNA of the CDR3 is TGCGCCAGCAGCCGGCTGGAGACAGGAATCTCTGGAAACACCATATATTTT.

V is TRBV2 and J is TRBJ2-3; TRBD2 matches at 7 bases. CDR1 SNHLY and CDR2 FYNNEI come from the germline V gene. V trimming: 5 bases; J trimming: 1 base; junction bases outside the gene matches: 12. The CDR3 extends over 17 amino acids. This chain's CDR3 is CASSPEGGSGGTDTQYF. In DNA form, the CDR3 reads TGTGCCAGCAGTCCGGAGGGAGGAAGCGGGGGCACAGATACGCAGTATTTT.

The DNA for the CDR3 is TGTGCCAGCAGCGCGGGACAGGGGCCCAGTAGACAGTACTTC. This gives the protein CASSAGQGPSRQYF. The J gene is TRBJ2-7, the V gene TRBV9, with 10 bases matching TRBD1. CDR3 length: 14 residues. V shed 3 bases and J 10 bases; nucleotides not matched to a gene: 10. Germline V gene sequence: CDR1 SGDLS, CDR2 YYNGEE.

Written as DNA, the CDR3 is TGTGCCAGTAGTATTCAAGTACAGGGTGAAGCTTTCTTT. Protein sequence: CASSIQVQGEAFF. V gene TRBV19 combines with J gene TRBJ1-1; maybe TRBD1 (6 bases). The CDR3 runs 13 residues. The ends were cut back, 3 bases at V and 7 bases at J, with 12 bases in the middle. Germline CDR1 and CDR2: LNHDA and SQIVND (reference sequence).

The chain is built from TRBV20-1 and TRBJ1-4; 7 nucleotides agree with TRBD1. The CDR3 covers 13 residues. Trimming cost V 3 bases and J 5 bases; bases outside gene matches: 3. The germline V gene has CDR1 DFQATT and CDR2 SNEGSKA (reference sequence). The CDR3 coding sequence is TGCAGTGCTAGTTACAGGGGAAATGAAAAACTGTTTTTT. Amino acids: CSASYRGNEKLFF.

The genes are TRBV18 and TRBJ2-3; possibly TRBD2 for D (6 bases). From germline, CDR1 is KGHSH and CDR2 LQKENI. The CDR3 length is 16 residues. V was shortened by 0 bases and J by 2 bases, with 12 bases between the two germline ends. The CDR3 spells CASSPPGSGNTDTQYF. CDR3 bases: TGTGCCAGCTCACCACCGGGTAGCGGAAACACAGATACGCAGTATTTT.

This sequence joins TRBV7-9 and TRBJ2-7; the match to TRBD1 covers 8 bases. Germline V gene lookup returns CDR1 SEHNR and CDR2 FQNEAQ (reference sequence). Unmatched junction bases numbered 8, after V lost 3 bases and J lost 7 bases. This CDR3 spans 14 amino acids. The CDR3 DNA reads as TGTGCCAGCAGCTTTTTTACAGGGGGTGGTGAGCAGTACTTC. It yields the protein CASSFFTGGGEQYF.

Details on this clone: A junction end diverges from the germline sequence, so it may reflect a read error. The DNA for the CDR3 is TGTGCCAGCAGCTTGGGGTGGGGCAATGGGCAGTTCTTC. Protein product: CASSLGWGNGQFF. The genes are TRBV7-3 and TRBJ2-1; D is perhaps TRBD1 (5 bases). CDR1 and CDR2 (germline): SGHTA, FQGTGA. This CDR3 is built from 13 residues.

This chain uses TRBV30 with TRBJ2-3; possibly TRBD1 for D (5 bases). The CDR3 sequence is 13 residues long. V was pared by 0 bases and J by 3 bases, with 7 bases between. Per germline, CDR1 GTSNPN and CDR2 SVGIG (reference sequence). Written as DNA, the CDR3 is TGTGCCTGGAGTGTAAAGGGGACAGATACGCAGTATTTT. Translated: CAWSVKGTDTQYF.

V is TRBV7-6 and J is TRBJ1-1, with D possibly matching TRBD1 (5 bases). The CDR3 spans 14 residues. V was shortened by 3 bases and J by 1 base, with 9 bases between the two germline ends. Germline loops: CDR1 SGHVS, CDR2 FNYEAQ. The CDR3: CASSLGGKNTEAFF. CDR3 sequence (DNA): TGTGCCAGCAGCTTGGGGGGGAAGAACACTGAAGCTTTCTTT.

Written as DNA, the CDR3 is TGTGCCAGCATGAGGGGACACTCGGGGGAAAAACTGTTTTTT. Encoded protein: CASMRGHSGEKLFF. The V call is TRBV6-5, the J call TRBJ1-4; possibly TRBD1 for D (6 bases). Trimming shortened V by 7 bases and J by 8 bases, and 17 bases separated the two germline ends. This CDR3 comprises 14 residues. Germline CDR1 reads MNHEY; CDR2 reads SVGAGI.

The chain employs TRBV7-9 and TRBJ1-1; possibly TRBD1 for D (5 bases). The CDR3 length is 15 residues. Per the germline V gene, CDR1 is SEHNR and CDR2 is FQNEAQ (reference sequence). Trimming left V 6 bases short and J 1 base short, with 15 bases between. The CDR3 sequence is CASRFSQETNTEAFF. CDR3 bases: TGTGCCAGCAGGTTTTCACAGGAAACGAACACTGAAGCTTTCTTT.

The V and J genes are TRBV27 and TRBJ2-3; TRBD2 agrees at 7 bases. V lost 6 bases and J lost 3; bases outside the gene matches: 9. The CDR3 loop spans 15 amino acids. Looked up from germline, CDR1 is MNHEY and CDR2 is SMNVEV (reference sequence). The CDR3 DNA follows: TGTGCCAGCAGCGCCAAGCGGGAAATAACAGATACGCAGTATTTT. The encoded protein is CASSAKREITDTQYF.

The rearrangement uses TRBV7-2 and TRBJ2-7, with 10 bases matching TRBD1. CDR1 SGHTA and CDR2 FQGNSA come from the germline V gene. Unmatched junction bases numbered 7, after V lost 1 base and J lost 7 bases. This CDR3 is built from 15 residues. The CDR3 DNA reads TGTGCCAGCAGCTTAGTAGGGACAGGGGCTGGGGAGCAGTACTTC. Translated, it gives CASSLVGTGAGEQYF.

The chain carries TRBV7-2 and TRBJ1-2; D is perhaps TRBD1 (6 bases). Germline loops: CDR1 SGHTA, CDR2 FQGNSA. Trimming took 3 bases from V and 6 from J, leaving 11 bases between them. This CDR3 region has 13 residues. This CDR3 reads CASSFGQNDGYTF. In DNA form, the CDR3 reads TGTGCCAGCAGCTTTGGACAGAACGATGGCTACACCTTC.

V usage is TRBV2 and J usage is TRBJ1-1, with D uncertain. The germline V gene has CDR1 SNHLY and CDR2 FYNNEI. Trimming cost V 3 bases and J 0 bases, with 8 bases left between them. The CDR3 length is 14 residues. CDR3 residues: CASSDEGMNTEAFF. The CDR3 bases are TGTGCCAGCAGTGACGAGGGAATGAACACTGAAGCTTTCTTT.

The V and J genes are TRBV20-1 and TRBJ2-1, with 16 bases lining up with TRBD2. CDR1 is DFQATT and CDR2 is SNEGSKA in the germline V gene (reference sequence). The CDR3 totals 16 residues. Trimming at V came to 3 bases and at J to 8 bases, leaving 7 bases not matched to a gene. DNA of the CDR3: TGCAGTGCTAGTGGGACTAGCGGGAGGGCCCTCCATGAGCAGTTCTTC. Translating it yields CSASGTSGRALHEQFF.

The chain links TRBV2 to TRBJ2-5; possibly TRBD1 for D (5 bases). The germline gives CDR1 SNHLY, CDR2 FYNNEI. V shed 5 bases and J shed 2 bases, with 9 bases lying between them. The length of the CDR3 is 13 residues. CDR3 coding DNA: TGTGCCAGCAGTATTGACAGACAAGAGACCCAGTACTTC. It codes for CASSIDRQETQYF.

The rearrangement joins TRBV3-1 (or the pseudogene TRBV3-2) to TRBJ1-2; 9 bases fit TRBD1. Losses at the gene ends were 4 bases for V and 7 bases for J; bases not matched to a gene: 7. The CDR3 loop spans 14 amino acids. The germline V gene encodes CDR1 LGHDT and CDR2 YNNKEL (reference sequence). The CDR3, as DNA: TGTGCCAGCAGCCCGGGACAGGGAGGGGGTGGCTACACCTTC. It encodes CASSPGQGGGGYTF.

The rearrangement joins TRBV27 to TRBJ2-3; 12 bases align to TRBD2. V shed 1 base, J shed 4 bases, and the junction held 9 bases outside the gene matches. The CDR3 sequence is 18 residues long. CDR1 and CDR2 (germline): MNHEY, SMNVEV (reference sequence). In DNA form, the CDR3 reads TGTGCCAGCAGTTTATTGCTAGCGGGAGGGCCCACCGCAGATACGCAGTATTTT. Amino acids: CASSLLLAGGPTADTQYF.

The chain has TRBV7-9 and TRBJ1-4; D is ambiguous. V dropped 1 base and J dropped 11 bases, with 14 bases sitting between them. This CDR3 region has 14 residues. The germline V gene encodes CDR1 SEHNR and CDR2 FQNEAQ (reference sequence). The CDR3 DNA follows: TGTGCCAGCAGCTTAGGGCAAAACCGCCCCAAACTGTTTTTT. This encodes CASSLGQNRPKLFF.

This chain uses TRBV19 with TRBJ2-7; a weak D match, TRBD2 (6 bases). The CDR3 has 16 amino acids. Germline V CDR1 and CDR2: LNHDA, SQIVND (reference sequence). V lost 2 bases, J lost 5 bases, and 19 bases lay in between. The CDR3 bases are TGTGCCAGTAGTATATTTATCGGGGGAGTTAACCACGAGCAGTACTTC. This translates into CASSIFIGGVNHEQYF.

For this clone: The same CDR3 can be traced to other DNA sequences in this sample. The V and J genes are TRBV7-6 and TRBJ1-1; D is perhaps TRBD1 (5 bases). The CDR3 length is 15 residues. Germline loops: CDR1 SGHVS, CDR2 FNYEAQ. Trimming pared 1 base from V and 0 bases from J, leaving 9 bases between. The CDR3 DNA reads TGTGCCAGCAGCTTAGTCGGGGGGATGAACACTGAAGCTTTCTTT. It specifies CASSLVGGMNTEAFF.

The chain has TRBV11-2 and TRBJ1-6; no definite D call. Per germline, CDR1 SGHAT and CDR2 FQNNGV. V was pared by 4 bases and J by 7 bases, with 11 bases between. The CDR3 consists of 14 residues. The CDR3 DNA sequence: TGTGCCAGCAGCTGGTTGAGTTGGAATTCACCCCTCCACTTT. It encodes CASSWLSWNSPLHF.

The J gene is TRBJ2-1, the V gene TRBV10-3; maybe TRBD2 (6 bases). The CDR3 spans 20 residues. Germline V lookup: CDR1 ENHRY, CDR2 SYGVKD. V was pared by 4 bases and J by 7 bases, with 32 bases between. CDR3 in amino acids: CAISAGEGRRLGLSINEQFF. For the CDR3, the DNA is TGTGCCATCAGTGCGGGTGAAGGACGGAGACTAGGGCTCAGCATTAATGAGCAGTTCTTC.

The rearrangement joins TRBV28 to TRBJ1-5; 8 bases fit TRBD1. Germline values: CDR1 MDHEN, CDR2 SYDVKM. Trimming removed 6 bases from V and 8 bases from J; junction bases left unmatched: 6. The CDR3 extends over 13 amino acids. CDR3 region: CASRRTGNEPQHF. The DNA for the CDR3 is TGTGCCAGCAGGAGGACAGGGAATGAGCCCCAGCATTTT.

V usage is TRBV19 and J usage is TRBJ1-5, with 11 positions matching TRBD1. Trimming removed 5 bases from V and 2 bases from J; junction bases left unmatched: 5. The CDR3 length is 16 residues. Germline assignment: CDR1 LNHDA and CDR2 SQIVND (reference sequence). CDR3 loop: CASSAWTGGGNQPQHF. Here the CDR3 DNA reads TGTGCCAGTAGTGCGTGGACAGGGGGCGGCAATCAGCCCCAGCATTTT.